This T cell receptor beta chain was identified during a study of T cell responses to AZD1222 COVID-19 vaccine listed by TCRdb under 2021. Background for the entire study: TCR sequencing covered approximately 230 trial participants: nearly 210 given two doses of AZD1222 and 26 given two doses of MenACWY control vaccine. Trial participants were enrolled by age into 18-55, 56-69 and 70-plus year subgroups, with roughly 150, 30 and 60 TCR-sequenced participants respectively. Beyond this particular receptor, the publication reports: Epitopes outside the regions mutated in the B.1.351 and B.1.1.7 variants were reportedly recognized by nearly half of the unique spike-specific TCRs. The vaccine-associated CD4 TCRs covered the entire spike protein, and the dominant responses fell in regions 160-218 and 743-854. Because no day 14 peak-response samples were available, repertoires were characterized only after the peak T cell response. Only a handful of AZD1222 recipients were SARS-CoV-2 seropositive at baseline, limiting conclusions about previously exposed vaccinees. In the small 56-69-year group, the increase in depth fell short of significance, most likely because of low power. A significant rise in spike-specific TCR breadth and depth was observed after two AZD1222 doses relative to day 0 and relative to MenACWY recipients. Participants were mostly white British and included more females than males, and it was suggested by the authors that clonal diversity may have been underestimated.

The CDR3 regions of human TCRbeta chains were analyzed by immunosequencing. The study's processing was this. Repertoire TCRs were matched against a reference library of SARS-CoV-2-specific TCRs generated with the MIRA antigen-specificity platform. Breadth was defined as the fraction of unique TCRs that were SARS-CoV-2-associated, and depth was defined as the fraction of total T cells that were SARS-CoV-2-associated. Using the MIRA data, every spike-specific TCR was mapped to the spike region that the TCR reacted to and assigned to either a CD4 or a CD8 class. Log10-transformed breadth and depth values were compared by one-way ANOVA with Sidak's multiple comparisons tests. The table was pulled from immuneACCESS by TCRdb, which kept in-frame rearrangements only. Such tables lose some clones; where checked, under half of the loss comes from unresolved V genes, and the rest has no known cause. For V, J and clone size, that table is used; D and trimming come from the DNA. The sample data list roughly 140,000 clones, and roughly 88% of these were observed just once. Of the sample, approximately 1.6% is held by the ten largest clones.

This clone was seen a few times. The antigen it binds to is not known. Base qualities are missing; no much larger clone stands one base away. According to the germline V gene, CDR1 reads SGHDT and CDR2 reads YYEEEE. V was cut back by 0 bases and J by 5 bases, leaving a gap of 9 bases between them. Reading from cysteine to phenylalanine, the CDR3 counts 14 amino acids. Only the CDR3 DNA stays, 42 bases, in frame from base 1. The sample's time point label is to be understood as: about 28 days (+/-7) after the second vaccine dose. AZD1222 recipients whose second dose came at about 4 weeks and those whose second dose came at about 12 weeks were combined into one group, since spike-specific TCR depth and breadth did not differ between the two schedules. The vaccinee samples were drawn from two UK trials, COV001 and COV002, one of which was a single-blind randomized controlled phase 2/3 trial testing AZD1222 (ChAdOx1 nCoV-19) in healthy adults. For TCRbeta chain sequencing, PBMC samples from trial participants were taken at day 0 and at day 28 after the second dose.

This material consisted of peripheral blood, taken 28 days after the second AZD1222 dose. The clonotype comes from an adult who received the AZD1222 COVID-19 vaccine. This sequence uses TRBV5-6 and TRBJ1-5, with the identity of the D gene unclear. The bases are TGTGCCAGCAGCTTGGGCGCACTCTATCAGCCCCAGCATTTT. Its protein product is CASSLGALYQPQHF. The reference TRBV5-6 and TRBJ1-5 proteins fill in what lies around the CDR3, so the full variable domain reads DAGVTQSPTHLIKTRGQQVTLRCSPKSGHDTVSWYQQALGQGPQFIFQYYEEEERQRGNFPDRFSGHQFPNYSSELNVNALLLGDSALYLCASSLGALYQPQHFGDGTRLSIL.